This is a list of T cell receptor beta chains from one sample in a study of CD8+CD57+ T cells in acquired aplastic anemia. TCRdb independently ran MiXCR on the reads; one entry per CDR3 protein. The sample holds around 190,000 distinct CDR3 sequences, under 65% seen once. Sequences were obtained from sorted CD4+, CD8+, or CD8+CD57+ T cells (not recorded which) from PBMCs. Receptor source: a human donor in good health. The CDR3 runs from the conserved cysteine through the conserved F or W. A D gene is named only where the DNA matches it firmly.

TRBV20-1,-,TRBJ2-7,CSARDYAAPKYYEQYF
TRBV13,TRBD1,TRBJ1-6,CASSTGTGEGSPLHF
TRBV20-1,TRBD1,TRBJ2-3,CSAHSLTGYTDTQYF
TRBV7-8,-,TRBJ1-2,CASSPSGEGYTF
TRBV7-2,TRBD1,TRBJ2-7,CATGQGTYEPYF
TRBV7-3,-,TRBJ1-2,CASSQRGGGYTF
TRBV2,-,TRBJ1-1,CASSDLGGNTEAFF
TRBV20-1,-,TRBJ1-2,CRAEGDGYTF
TRBV7-8,-,TRBJ1-2,CASSLVGSYGYTF
TRBV9,-,TRBJ2-1,CASSDGTSYNEQFF
TRBV7-8,-,TRBJ2-2,CASSLAIQTGELFF
TRBV7-8,TRBD2,TRBJ2-1,CASSLGSGASSYNEQFF
TRBV19,-,TRBJ2-3,CASSITVGDTQYF
TRBV7-6,-,TRBJ2-7,CASSLGGRGYEQYF
TRBV7-2,-,TRBJ1-2,CASSLAGSGNTF
TRBV19,TRBD1,TRBJ2-7,CASSVGDRYTYEQYF
TRBV10-3,-,TRBJ2-7,CAISFRDEQYF
TRBV7-9,-,TRBJ2-3,CASSPQPNTDTQYF
TRBV20-1,TRBD1,TRBJ2-7,CSATPPGQGYEQYF
TRBV10-3,TRBD2,TRBJ2-3,CAISEDLAGNTDTQYF
TRBV7-9,TRBD1,TRBJ2-7,CASSLDRDRVHEQYF
TRBV11-3,-,TRBJ2-7,CASSLEAGGNYEQYF
TRBV5-1,-,TRBJ1-2,CASSLPDSRYGYTF
TRBV20-1,-,TRBJ2-1,CSAKAQGNEQFF
TRBV29-1,TRBD1,TRBJ1-1,CSAGLGTGVGGEAFF
TRBV9,-,TRBJ1-1,CASSDTGNTEAFF
TRBV20-1,-,TRBJ2-7,CSARDLGLVSSYEQYF
TRBV7-2,TRBD1,TRBJ1-6,CASSSGGSYSPLHF
TRBV6-2/TRBV6-3,TRBD1,TRBJ2-1,CACRQGSGEQFF
TRBV24-1,-,TRBJ2-5,CATSDQDSFQETQYF
TRBV7-9,TRBD1,TRBJ1-5,CASSLGTGGWHDQPQHF
TRBV7-3,-,TRBJ2-1,CASSLTGGAPYNEQFF
TRBV12-3/TRBV12-4,TRBD1,TRBJ1-1,CASSPTGENTEAFF
TRBV7-9,-,TRBJ2-7,CAHRAGHEQYF
TRBV20-1,-,TRBJ2-7,CSAKAAPGPYEQYF